This T cell receptor beta chain stems from a study of shared clonotypes between healthy human individuals. V lost 10 bases and J 0 bases, leaving 16 bases between the germline ends. The CDR3 loop spans 14 amino acids. The germline V gene has CDR1 ENHRY and CDR2 SYGVKD. Using immunoSEQ multiplex PCR, the repertoire was profiled, and TCRdb retains in-frame clones only, with some absent. Seen here are 2 million to 2.5 million clones, nearly 97% observed once, and the top ten hold over 0.1%. The sample taken for sequencing was naive CD4+ T cells sorted from blood. Subset meaning: CD45RA+ positively selected. The chain couples TRBV10-3 to TRBJ2-7; D gene ambiguous. The TCR comes from a man aged 18 to 29 in good health. The CDR3: CATILGPSSYEQYF. CDR3 coding DNA: TGTGCCACGATCCTAGGACCGAGCTCCTACGAGCAGTACTTC.